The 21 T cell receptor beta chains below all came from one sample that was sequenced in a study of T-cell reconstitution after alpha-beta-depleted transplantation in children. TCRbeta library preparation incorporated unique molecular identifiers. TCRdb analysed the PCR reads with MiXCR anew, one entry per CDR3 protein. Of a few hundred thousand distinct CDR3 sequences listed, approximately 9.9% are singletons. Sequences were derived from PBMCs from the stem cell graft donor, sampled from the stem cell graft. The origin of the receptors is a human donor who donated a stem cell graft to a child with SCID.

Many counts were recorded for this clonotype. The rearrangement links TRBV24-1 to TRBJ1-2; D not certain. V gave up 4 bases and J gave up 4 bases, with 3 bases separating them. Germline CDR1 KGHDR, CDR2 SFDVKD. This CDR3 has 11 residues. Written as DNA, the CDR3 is TGTGCCACCAGTGACACCTATGGCTACACCTTC. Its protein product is CATSDTYGYTF.

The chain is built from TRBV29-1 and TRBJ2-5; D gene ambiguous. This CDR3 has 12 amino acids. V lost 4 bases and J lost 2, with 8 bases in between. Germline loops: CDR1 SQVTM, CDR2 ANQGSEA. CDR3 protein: CSVVYRQETQYF. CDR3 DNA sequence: TGCAGCGTTGTTTACCGGCAAGAGACCCAGTACTTC.

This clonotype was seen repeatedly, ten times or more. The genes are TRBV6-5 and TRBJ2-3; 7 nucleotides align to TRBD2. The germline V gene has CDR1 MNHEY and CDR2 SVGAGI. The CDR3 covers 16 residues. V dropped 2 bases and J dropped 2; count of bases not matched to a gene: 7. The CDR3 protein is CASSYKQRGPTDTQYF. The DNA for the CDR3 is TGTGCCAGCAGTTACAAACAGCGGGGCCCCACAGATACGCAGTATTTT.

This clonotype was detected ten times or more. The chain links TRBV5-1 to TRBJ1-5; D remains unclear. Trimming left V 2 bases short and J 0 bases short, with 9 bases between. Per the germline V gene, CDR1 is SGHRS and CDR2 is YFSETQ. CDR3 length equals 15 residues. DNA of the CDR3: TGCGCCAGCAGCTTAGGACTGCATAGCAATCAGCCCCAGCATTTT. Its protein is CASSLGLHSNQPQHF.

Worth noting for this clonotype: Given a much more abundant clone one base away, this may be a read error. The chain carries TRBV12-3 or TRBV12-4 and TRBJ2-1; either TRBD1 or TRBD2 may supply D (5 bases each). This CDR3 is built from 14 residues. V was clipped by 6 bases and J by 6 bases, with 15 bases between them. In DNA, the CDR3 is TGTGCCAGCAGCGGGACCGCCCGGGCCAATGAGCAGTTCTTC. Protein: CASSGTARANEQFF.

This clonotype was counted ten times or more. This CDR3 is CSARDHKDREEEKLFF. The DNA for the CDR3 is TGCAGTGCTAGAGATCACAAGGACAGGGAAGAAGAAAAACTGTTTTTT. The chain recombines TRBV20-1 with TRBJ1-4; TRBD1 matches at 8 bases. CDR3 size: 16 residues. Germline V gene sequence: CDR1 DFQATT, CDR2 SNEGSKA (reference sequence). Trimming removed 0 bases from V and 8 bases from J; junction bases left unmatched: 11.

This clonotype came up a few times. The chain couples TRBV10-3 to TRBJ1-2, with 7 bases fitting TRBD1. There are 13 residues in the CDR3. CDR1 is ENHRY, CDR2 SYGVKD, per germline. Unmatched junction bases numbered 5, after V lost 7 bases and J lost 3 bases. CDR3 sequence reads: CAIKTGSDYGYTF. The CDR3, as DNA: TGTGCCATCAAGACAGGGAGCGACTATGGCTACACCTTC.

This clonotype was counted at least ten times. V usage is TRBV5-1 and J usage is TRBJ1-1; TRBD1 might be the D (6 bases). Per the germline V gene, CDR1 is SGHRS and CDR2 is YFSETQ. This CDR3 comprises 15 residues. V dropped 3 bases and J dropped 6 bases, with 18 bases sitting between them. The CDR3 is CASSSMSTGLAEAFF. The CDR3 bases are TGCGCCAGCAGCTCGATGTCTACAGGGCTGGCTGAAGCTTTCTTT.

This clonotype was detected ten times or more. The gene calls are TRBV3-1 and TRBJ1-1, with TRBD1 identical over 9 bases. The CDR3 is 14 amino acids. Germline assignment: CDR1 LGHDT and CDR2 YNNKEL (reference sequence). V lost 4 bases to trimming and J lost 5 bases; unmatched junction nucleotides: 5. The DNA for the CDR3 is TGTGCCAGCAGCCCCACAGGGGGCGGGACTGAAGCTTTCTTT. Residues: CASSPTGGGTEAFF.

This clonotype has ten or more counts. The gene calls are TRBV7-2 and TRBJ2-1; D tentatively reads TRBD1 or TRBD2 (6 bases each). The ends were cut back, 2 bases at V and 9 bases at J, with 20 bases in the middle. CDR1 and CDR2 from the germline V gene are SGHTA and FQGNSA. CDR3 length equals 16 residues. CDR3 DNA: TGTGCCAGCAGCTTAAGTTGGACGGGGGCTCGTGGTGAGCAGTTCTTC. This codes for CASSLSWTGARGEQFF.

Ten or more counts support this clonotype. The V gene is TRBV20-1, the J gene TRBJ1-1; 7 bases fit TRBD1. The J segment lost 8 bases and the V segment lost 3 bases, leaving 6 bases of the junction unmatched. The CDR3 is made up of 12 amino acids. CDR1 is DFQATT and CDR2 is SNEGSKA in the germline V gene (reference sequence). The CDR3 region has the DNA TGCAGTGCTAGGAGGGACAGCCGCGAAGCTTTCTTT. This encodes CSARRDSREAFF.

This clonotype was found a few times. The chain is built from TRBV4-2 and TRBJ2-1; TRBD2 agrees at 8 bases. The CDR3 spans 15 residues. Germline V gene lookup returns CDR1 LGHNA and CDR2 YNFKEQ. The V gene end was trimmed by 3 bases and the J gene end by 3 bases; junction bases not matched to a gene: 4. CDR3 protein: CASSQVSGDYNEQFF. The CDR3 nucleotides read TGTGCCAGCAGCCAGGTTAGCGGGGACTACAATGAGCAGTTCTTC.

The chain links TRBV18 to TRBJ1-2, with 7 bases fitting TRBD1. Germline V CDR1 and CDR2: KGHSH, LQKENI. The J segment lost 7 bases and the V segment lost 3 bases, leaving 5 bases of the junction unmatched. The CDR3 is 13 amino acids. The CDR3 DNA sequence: TGTGCCAGCTCACCTCCCCGGACAGGTGGCTACACCTTC. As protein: CASSPPRTGGYTF. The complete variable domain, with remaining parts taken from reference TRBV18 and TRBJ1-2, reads NAGVMQNPRHLVRRRGQEARLRCSPMKGHSHVYWYRQLPEEGLKFMVYLQKENIIDESGMPKERFSAEFPKEGPSILRIQQVVRGDSAAYFCASSPPRTGGYTFGSGTRLTVV.

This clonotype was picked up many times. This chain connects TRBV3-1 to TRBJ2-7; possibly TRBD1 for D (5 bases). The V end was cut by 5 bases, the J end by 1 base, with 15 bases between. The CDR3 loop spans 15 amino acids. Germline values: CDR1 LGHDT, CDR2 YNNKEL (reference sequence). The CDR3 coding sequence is TGTGCCAGCAGCTCAGGGTTTCTTGGATCCTACGAGCAGTACTTC. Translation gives CASSSGFLGSYEQYF.

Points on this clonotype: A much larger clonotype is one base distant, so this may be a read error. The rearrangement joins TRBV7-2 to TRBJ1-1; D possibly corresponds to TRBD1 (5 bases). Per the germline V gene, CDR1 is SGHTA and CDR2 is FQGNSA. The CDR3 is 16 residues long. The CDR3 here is CPSSLGLGTLNTEAFF. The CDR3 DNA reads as TGTCCCAGCAGCTTAGGCCTAGGGACCTTGAACACTGAAGCTTTCTTT.

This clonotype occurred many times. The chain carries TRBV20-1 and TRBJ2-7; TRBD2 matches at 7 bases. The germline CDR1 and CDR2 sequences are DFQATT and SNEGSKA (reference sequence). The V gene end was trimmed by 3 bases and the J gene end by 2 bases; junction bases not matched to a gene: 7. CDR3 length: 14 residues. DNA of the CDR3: TGCAGTGCTAGTGGGGTAGCGGGTCCCTACGAGCAGTACTTC. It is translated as CSASGVAGPYEQYF.

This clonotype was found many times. CDR3 sequence reads: CASSALAGVQQYF. The CDR3 DNA follows: TGTGCCAGCAGCGCACTAGCGGGGGTACAGCAGTACTTC. The V gene is TRBV2, the J gene TRBJ2-7; TRBD2 matches at 11 bases. V was pared by 6 bases and J by 8 bases, with 6 bases of the junction left unmatched. The CDR3 is made up of 13 amino acids. CDR1 and CDR2 (germline): SNHLY, FYNNEI.

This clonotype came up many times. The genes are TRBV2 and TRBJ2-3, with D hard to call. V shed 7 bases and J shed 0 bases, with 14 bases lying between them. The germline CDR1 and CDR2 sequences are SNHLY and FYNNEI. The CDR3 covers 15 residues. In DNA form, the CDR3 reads TGTGCCAGCAATTACGTGGGGATTAGCACAGATACGCAGTATTTT. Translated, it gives CASNYVGISTDTQYF.

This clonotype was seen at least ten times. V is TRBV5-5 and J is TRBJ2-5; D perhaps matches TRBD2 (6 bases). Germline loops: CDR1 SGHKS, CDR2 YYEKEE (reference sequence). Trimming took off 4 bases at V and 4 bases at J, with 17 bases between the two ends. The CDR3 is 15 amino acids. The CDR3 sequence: CASSARILAVETQYF. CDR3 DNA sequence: TGTGCCAGCAGCGCCAGAATACTAGCCGTAGAGACCCAGTACTTC.

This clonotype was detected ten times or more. As DNA, the CDR3 is TGTGCCACCAGCAGAGATCGGAACTCTGGGGCCAACGTCCTGACTTTC. Its translation is CATSRDRNSGANVLTF. This chain links TRBV15 with TRBJ2-6; D unresolved. The CDR3 extends over 16 amino acids. V shed 0 bases and J shed 0 bases, with 6 bases lying between them. Germline values: CDR1 LNHNV, CDR2 YYDKDF (reference sequence).

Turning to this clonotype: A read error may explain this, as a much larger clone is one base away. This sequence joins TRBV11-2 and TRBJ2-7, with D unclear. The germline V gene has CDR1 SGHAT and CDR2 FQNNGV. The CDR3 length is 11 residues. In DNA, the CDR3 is TGTGCCAACAGCTTAGCTTTCGAGCAGTACTTC. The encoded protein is CANSLAFEQYF.